Following are 14 T cell receptor beta chains from one sample sequenced in a study of CD8+ T cells in alopecia areata. Reverse transcription of extracted RNA yielded cDNA, which provided the sequencing template. Sequencing was performed with immunoSEQ multiplex PCR; in TCRdb, only in-frame clones are kept and a portion is missing. The repertoire holds more than 95,000 clones, with approximately 58% as singletons. Sequencing input: CD4+ T cells sorted from blood. Receptor source: a human donor in good health.

The count of this clone is one. The rearrangement links TRBV25-1 to TRBJ1-1; D gene uncertain. The CDR3 is 13 residues long. Trimming took 2 bases from V and 1 from J, leaving 5 bases between them. Germline-derived CDR1 and CDR2 are MGHDK and SYGVNS. The CDR3 loop reads CASSENSNTEAFF. The CDR3 DNA is TGTGCCAGCAGTGAAAATTCGAACACTGAAGCTTTCTTT.

This clone occurred once. The identical CDR3 is also encoded by other nucleotide sequences in the sample. The CDR3, as DNA: TGTGCCAGCAGTTTCGGGCAGGGCGGTGGCTACACCTTC. Protein sequence: CASSFGQGGGYTF. This rearrangement joins TRBV27 to TRBJ1-2; possible D gene TRBD1, 5 bases. The CDR3 consists of 13 residues. Germline assignment: CDR1 MNHEY and CDR2 SMNVEV (reference sequence). Trimming stripped 3 bases from V and 7 bases from J, with 12 bases between.

V usage is TRBV30 and J usage is TRBJ1-6, with a possible D match to TRBD1 (6 bases). The CDR3 has 17 residues. V was cut by 0 bases and J by 9 bases, with 21 bases left in between. Germline V lookup: CDR1 GTSNPN, CDR2 SVGIG (reference sequence). CDR3 loop: CAWSVLWTAGAPSPLHF. CDR3 bases: TGTGCCTGGAGTGTACTTTGGACTGCAGGGGCGCCTTCACCCCTCCACTTT.

This clone was counted only a few times. This chain connects TRBV5-1 to TRBJ1-1, with 7 bases aligning to TRBD1. Trimming at V came to 4 bases and at J to 5 bases, leaving 11 bases not matched to a gene. The CDR3 consists of 15 residues. The germline V gene has CDR1 SGHRS and CDR2 YFSETQ. In nucleotides, the CDR3 is TGCGCCAGCAGCGCGGCCGAGACAGGGTGGACTGAAGCTTTCTTT. Amino acid sequence: CASSAAETGWTEAFF.

The chain recombines TRBV6-1 with TRBJ2-5, with D unresolved. V dropped 0 bases and J dropped 2 bases, with 13 bases sitting between them. This CDR3 region has 16 residues. Germline CDR1 reads MNHNS; CDR2 reads SASEGT. The CDR3 region is CASSEASLGWQETQYF. The CDR3 DNA reads as TGTGCCAGCAGTGAAGCCAGTCTGGGTTGGCAAGAGACCCAGTACTTC.

The chain uses TRBV2 and TRBJ2-5, with D maybe TRBD2 (5 bases). The germline gives CDR1 SNHLY, CDR2 FYNNEI. The CDR3 sequence is 13 residues long. V lost 6 bases, J lost 2 bases, and 10 bases lay in between. CDR3 sequence: CASSGERQETQYF. The CDR3 DNA reads TGTGCCAGCAGCGGGGAGAGGCAAGAGACCCAGTACTTC. The full variable domain, rest sourced from reference TRBV2 and TRBJ2-5, is EPEVTQTPSHQVTQMGQEVILRCVPISNHLYFYWYRQILGQKVEFLVSFYNNEISEKSEIFDDQFSVERPDGSNFTLKIRSTKLEDSAMYFCASSGERQETQYFGPGTRLLVL.

This sequence joins TRBV6-5 and TRBJ2-5; TRBD2 aligns across 8 bases. Looked up from germline, CDR1 is MNHEY and CDR2 is SVGAGI. The CDR3 loop spans 14 amino acids. After removal of 2 bases from V and 6 bases from J, the junction contained 5 bases not matched to a gene. CDR3 region: CASSYGLAGQTQYF. The CDR3 DNA is TGTGCCAGCAGTTACGGACTAGCTGGACAGACCCAGTACTTC.

This clone has a handful of counts. V is TRBV6-4 and J is TRBJ2-3, with a tentative D call TRBD2 (6 bases). V gave up 10 bases and J gave up 8 bases, with 22 bases separating them. The CDR3 loop spans 14 amino acids. Germline V lookup: CDR1 MRHNA, CDR2 SNTAGT. The CDR3 nucleotides read TGTGCCACCCCCCGAAGAAACGTGCGGGGTACGCAGTATTTT. It specifies CATPRRNVRGTQYF.

The chain carries TRBV29-1 and TRBJ2-3, with 8 bases aligning to TRBD2. J was trimmed by 2 bases and V by 7 bases; bases with no gene match: 14. The CDR3 extends over 16 amino acids. The germline CDR1 and CDR2 sequences are SQVTM and ANQGSEA. The CDR3, as DNA: TGCAGCGCTCGTGTGGAAGCGGGGGTGATCACAGATACGCAGTATTTT. This codes for CSARVEAGVITDTQYF.

The J gene is TRBJ1-2, the V gene TRBV30; D ambiguous. V was cut by 5 bases and J by 5 bases, with 12 bases left in between. Germline CDR1 reads GTSNPN; CDR2 reads SVGIG (reference sequence). The CDR3 runs to 12 residues. The CDR3, as DNA: TGTGCCTGGTTTCGGATGATATATGGCTACACCTTC. Translated: CAWFRMIYGYTF.

The chain carries TRBV5-1 and TRBJ2-5; TRBD2 agrees at 13 bases. The V and J ends lost 4 bases and 5 bases, in that order; junction bases with no gene match: 14. Germline values: CDR1 SGHRS, CDR2 YFSETQ. The CDR3 consists of 18 residues. CDR3 DNA sequence: TGCGCCAGCAGCCCCGGACTAGCGGGGGCTCGTAAAACGGAGACCCAGTACTTC. This encodes CASSPGLAGARKTETQYF.

This clone came up a few times. The chain couples TRBV2 to TRBJ2-2; possible D gene TRBD1, 5 bases. V lost 7 bases and J 2 bases, leaving 17 bases between the germline ends. CDR3 length: 16 amino acids. Germline V lookup: CDR1 SNHLY, CDR2 FYNNEI. In nucleotides, the CDR3 is TGTGCCAGCAAAAAGCAGGGCAACACCAACACCGGGGAGCTGTTTTTT. It yields the protein CASKKQGNTNTGELFF.

The chain joins TRBV2 to TRBJ1-1; 7 nucleotides align to TRBD1. The CDR3 runs 14 residues. Germline CDR1 and CDR2: SNHLY and FYNNEI. Trimming took 6 bases from V and 4 from J; bases not matched to a gene: 8. The CDR3 DNA sequence: TGTGCCAGCAGGGGACAGCTATCGGGCACTGAAGCTTTCTTT. The encoded protein is CASRGQLSGTEAFF. Full variable domain (missing parts from reference TRBV2 and TRBJ1-1): EPEVTQTPSHQVTQMGQEVILRCVPISNHLYFYWYRQILGQKVEFLVSFYNNEISEKSEIFDDQFSVERPDGSNFTLKIRSTKLEDSAMYFCASRGQLSGTEAFFGQGTRLTVV.

The rearrangement uses TRBV2 and TRBJ2-2; 13 bases match TRBD2. Germline values: CDR1 SNHLY, CDR2 FYNNEI. This CDR3 comprises 16 residues. Trimming took 6 bases from V and 6 from J; bases not matched to a gene: 7. This chain's CDR3 is CASRATSGGIPGELFF. The CDR3 DNA reads TGTGCCAGCAGGGCGACTAGCGGGGGGATCCCCGGGGAGCTGTTTTTT.